One TCR beta chain is described in this entry. Antigen: not known. The sample originates from a study of cytomegalovirus exposure and HLA in healthy donors. Regarding the study as a whole: Analysis was carried out at a later point, and it linked a missense DCLRE1C variant to TCR beta V- and J-gene trimming.

CDR1 and CDR2 (germline): SNHLY, FYNNEI. CDR3 length: 14 amino acids. V shed 4 bases, J shed 9 bases, and the junction held 8 bases outside the gene matches. Primers included in the PCR were 60 Vbeta and 13 Jbeta primers. Assay: immunoSEQ multiplex PCR; the TCRdb copy retains only in-frame clones and omits some. The sample consists of a few hundred thousand clones, 75% to 80% of them appearing once. V is TRBV2 and J is TRBJ2-1; 8 bases line up with TRBD1. Sequencing was carried out using PBMCs. This receptor was taken from a man younger than 35 in good health and CMV-seronegative. The chain's CDR3 is CASSGFRQGSEQFF. CDR3 DNA sequence: TGTGCCAGCAGTGGGTTCAGACAGGGGAGTGAGCAGTTCTTC.